One and the same sample provided the 23 T cell receptor beta chains below, sequenced in a study of blood T cells in healthy people across ages. The authors ran a second PCR of about 6 to 11 cycles using a sample-barcoded 5' primer and a J-beta primer mix. TCRdb independently ran MiXCR on the 5' RACE reads; one entry per CDR3 protein. The table includes more than 1,000,000 distinct CDR3 sequences, roughly a quarter detected once. These data were also reused for a study on T cells of mothers and their children.

Sequenced: blood. The origin of the receptors is a girl between 2 and 10 years old in good health.

The DNA of the CDR3 is TGCAGTGCTAGAGCCCGGGACAGCCTTGTTGACTTCTTT. It yields the protein CSARARDSLVDFF. V usage is TRBV20-1 and J usage is TRBJ1-1; 7 positions agree with TRBD1. CDR1 is DFQATT and CDR2 is SNEGSKA in the germline V gene (reference sequence). Trimming cost V 1 base and J 14 bases; bases outside gene matches: 13. This CDR3 contains 13 residues.

The chain uses TRBV6-2 or TRBV6-3 and TRBJ2-5, with D perhaps matching TRBD1 or TRBD2 (5 bases each). CDR3 size: 15 residues. The germline V and J ends were trimmed by 7 bases and 4 bases, with 19 bases remaining between them. Per the germline V gene, CDR1 is MNHEY and CDR2 is SVGEGT. The DNA of the CDR3 is TGTGCCAGCAACACAAGGGACGTTTTCGGAGAGACCCAGTACTTC. Translated, it gives CASNTRDVFGETQYF.

The J gene is TRBJ2-7, the V gene TRBV2; D gene unclear. V was cut by 0 bases and J by 1 base, with 13 bases left in between. Germline CDR1 SNHLY, CDR2 FYNNEI. The CDR3 spans 16 residues. The CDR3 sequence: CASSEATYYESYEQYF. The CDR3 coding sequence is TGTGCCAGCAGTGAAGCGACCTACTACGAATCCTACGAGCAGTACTTC.

The chain employs TRBV4-3 and TRBJ2-5; 12 bases map to TRBD2. The J call may be wrong; the DNA end is better matched by TRBJ2-1. The germline gives CDR1 LGHNA, CDR2 YSLEER. The CDR3 extends over 17 amino acids. In nucleotides, the CDR3 is TGCGCCAGCAGCCTGCGATCGACTAGCGGGGGCTACAATGAGCAGTTCTTC. Amino acids: CASSLRSTSGGYNEQFF.

The chain recombines TRBV29-1 with TRBJ2-3, with unresolved D. V lost 1 base to trimming and J lost 4 bases, with 15 bases between them. Germline loops: CDR1 SQVTM, CDR2 ANQGSEA. This CDR3 has 15 residues. The CDR3 sequence: CSVEGLAPSADTQYF. In nucleotides, the CDR3 is TGCAGCGTTGAAGGATTAGCCCCTAGTGCAGATACGCAGTATTTT.

The chain uses TRBV12-3 or TRBV12-4 and TRBJ2-5, with D possibly TRBD2 on 6 matching bases. The CDR3 is 12 residues long. V gave up 4 bases and J gave up 7 bases, with 10 bases separating them. The CDR3 region is CASSSGSATQYF. DNA for the CDR3: TGTGCCAGCAGTTCCGGGAGTGCGACCCAGTACTTC.

This clonotype has only a few counts. The V call is TRBV7-3, the J call TRBJ2-1, with TRBD2 matching 10 bases. In germline, CDR1 is SGHTA, CDR2 FQGTGA. With V trimmed by 1 base and J by 5 bases, 2 bases remained unmatched. This CDR3 has 15 amino acids. For the CDR3, the DNA is TGTGCCAGCAGCTTAATCACTAGCGGGGACAATGAGCAGTTCTTC. It translates to CASSLITSGDNEQFF.

The table lists this clonotype with a few counts. The rearrangement uses TRBV10-3 and TRBJ2-5; tentatively, D is TRBD2 (5 bases). The V end was cut by 2 bases, the J end by 5 bases, with 12 bases between. CDR1 ENHRY and CDR2 SYGVKD come from the germline V gene. The CDR3 covers 14 residues. As DNA, the CDR3 is TGTGCCATCAGTGAGGGCGGGTCGACCGAGACCCAGTACTTC. It is translated as CAISEGGSTETQYF.

The V gene is TRBV29-1, the J gene TRBJ1-1, with D possibly being TRBD1 (5 bases). Looked up from germline, CDR1 is SQVTM and CDR2 is ANQGSEA. Trimming removed 5 bases at V and 4 bases at J, with 11 bases between. The CDR3 consists of 12 residues. In DNA, the CDR3 is TGCAGCGTTCAGGGTTTAGCCACTGAAGCTTTCTTT. This sequence encodes CSVQGLATEAFF.

V is TRBV20-1 and J is TRBJ1-2; perhaps TRBD1 as D (6 bases). Deletions cut 6 bases from V and 8 bases from J, with 19 bases between. This CDR3 spans 13 amino acids. CDR1 is DFQATT and CDR2 is SNEGSKA in the germline V gene (reference sequence). The CDR3 DNA sequence: TGCAGTGCGAGCCGGGACACAATCGAGGGCTACACCTTC. Protein product: CSASRDTIEGYTF.

This clonotype was detected only once. This chain connects TRBV7-9 to TRBJ2-3, with 10 nucleotides matching TRBD2. Germline trimming cut 1 base from V and 3 bases from J; bases unmatched to any gene: 4. This CDR3 is 16 amino acids long. Germline assignment: CDR1 SEHNR and CDR2 FQNEAQ (reference sequence). CDR3 nucleotides: TGTGCCAGCAGCTTAGTCAGCGGGAGGGATACAGATACGCAGTATTTT. It yields the protein CASSLVSGRDTDTQYF.

This clonotype appeared a few times. The chain uses TRBV20-1 and TRBJ2-5; 15 bases line up with TRBD2. Germline lookup yields CDR1 DFQATT and CDR2 SNEGSKA (reference sequence). This CDR3 region has 16 residues. The V and J ends lost 3 bases and 5 bases, in that order; junction bases with no gene match: 7. The CDR3 region has the DNA TGCAGTGCTAGTCCAGGACTAGCGGGAGGGGGCGAGACCCAGTACTTC. This sequence encodes CSASPGLAGGGETQYF.

V usage is TRBV6-5 and J usage is TRBJ2-1; possible D gene TRBD1, 6 bases. The DNA end lines up better with TRBJ2-5; the J call may be wrong. Germline V lookup: CDR1 MNHEY, CDR2 SVGAGI. The CDR3 is 16 residues long. CDR3 in DNA: TGTGCCAGCAGTTACTCGACGGCACAGGGAAGAGAGACCCAGTACTTC. Translating gives CASSYSTAQGRETQYF.

This chain links TRBV29-1 with TRBJ2-1; 8 positions agree with TRBD1. Germline CDR1 is SQVTM and CDR2 is ANQGSEA. The V gene end was trimmed by 7 bases and the J gene end by 15 bases; junction bases not matched to a gene: 11. CDR3 length equals 11 residues. The CDR3 region has the DNA TGCAGCGCAGCCTCCCGGGACAGGTGGTTCTTC. Its translation: CSAASRDRWFF.

The chain carries TRBV24-1 and TRBJ1-4; 8 bases are shared with TRBD1. The CDR3 covers 11 residues. V dropped 4 bases and J dropped 12; count of bases not matched to a gene: 0. Germline CDR1 reads KGHDR; CDR2 reads SFDVKD. The CDR3 DNA follows: TGTGCCACCAGTGAGGGACAGGAACTGTTTTTT. This sequence encodes CATSEGQELFF.

This sequence joins TRBV12-3 or TRBV12-4 and TRBJ1-4, with 9 bases matching TRBD1. The CDR3 covers 19 residues. V dropped 5 bases and J dropped 0; count of bases not matched to a gene: 13. The chain's CDR3 is CASSPGQGSNPATNEKLFF. The CDR3 region has the DNA TGTGCCAGCAGTCCCGGACAGGGGTCCAACCCTGCAACTAATGAAAAACTGTTTTTT.

Many counts were recorded for this clonotype. The rearrangement links TRBV4-3 to TRBJ2-6; 8 nucleotides agree with TRBD1. CDR1 and CDR2 from the germline V gene are LGHNA and YSLEER. J lost 2 bases, V lost 5 bases, and 5 bases had no gene match. The CDR3 runs to 16 residues. Here the CDR3 reads CASSAAGGPGANVLTF. The DNA of the CDR3 is TGCGCCAGCAGCGCAGCAGGGGGCCCTGGGGCCAACGTCCTGACTTTC.

The chain couples TRBV5-1 to TRBJ1-2, with D possibly TRBD1 on 5 matching bases. With 0 bases removed from V and 4 bases from J, the gap between germline ends came to 13 bases. CDR1 and CDR2 from the germline V gene are SGHRS and YFSETQ. The length of the CDR3 is 15 residues. This CDR3 is CASSLVAAGGYGYTF. Written as DNA, the CDR3 is TGCGCCAGCAGCTTGGTGGCAGCCGGGGGCTATGGCTACACCTTC.

This clonotype was found a few times. The rearrangement uses TRBV7-2 and TRBJ1-1; TRBD1 matches 9 bases. V shed 7 bases and J 9 bases; nucleotides not matched to a gene: 9. Germline CDR1 reads SGHTA; CDR2 reads FQGNSA. The CDR3 has 13 residues. Written as DNA, the CDR3 is TGTGCCAGCACCACGGGGACAGGGTCGAAAGCTTTCTTT. Amino acid sequence: CASTTGTGSKAFF.

The sample holds a few counts of this clonotype. This chain links TRBV12-3 or TRBV12-4 with TRBJ2-5; D is unclear. The DNA matches TRBJ2-7 better at its end, which makes the J call doubtful. The CDR3 consists of 14 residues. This chain's CDR3 is CASSPLPASYEQYF. CDR3 nucleotide sequence: TGTGCCAGCAGTCCCCTACCGGCCTCCTACGAGCAGTACTTC.

This clonotype was seen more than once but under ten times. V is TRBV5-1 and J is TRBJ2-3; 10 positions agree with TRBD2. Germline V gene lookup returns CDR1 SGHRS and CDR2 YFSETQ. The CDR3 spans 18 residues. With V trimmed by 3 bases and J by 3 bases, 13 bases remained unmatched. CDR3 protein: CASSSHQRGGLVTDTQYF. The CDR3, as DNA: TGCGCCAGCAGCTCTCACCAGCGGGGGGGCCTTGTGACAGATACGCAGTATTTT.

The chain is built from TRBV12-3 or TRBV12-4 and TRBJ2-1, with a tentative D call TRBD2 (6 bases). Trimming stripped 5 bases from V and 8 bases from J, with 13 bases between. The CDR3 totals 13 residues. CDR3 residues: CASSTGVWDEQFF. The CDR3 DNA follows: TGTGCCAGCAGTACGGGAGTCTGGGATGAGCAGTTCTTC.

The V gene is TRBV7-6, the J gene TRBJ2-7, with a tentative D call TRBD2 (6 bases). Trimming removed 5 bases from V and 0 bases from J, with 11 bases in between. Germline CDR1 is SGHVS and CDR2 is FNYEAQ. The CDR3 totals 14 residues. The CDR3 sequence: CASSPRRGSYEQYF. CDR3 nucleotides: TGTGCCAGCAGCCCCCGGAGGGGCTCCTACGAGCAGTACTTC.